Listed below are T cell receptor beta chains from one sample, sequenced in a study of T-cell memory formation after mild COVID-19. TCRdb re-analysed the 5' RACE reads in MiXCR, keeping a single row per CDR3 protein. The sample includes about 130,000 distinct CDR3 sequences, about 15% seen only once; the top ten take approximately 14%. The specimen sequenced was PBMCs or a T cell subset sorted from them (not recorded which). These receptors were taken from an adult woman who had mild COVID-19 (a few samples of this study predate the infection). Cell type and time point are not known. The CDR3 runs from the conserved cysteine through the conserved F or W. Fields, in order: V gene, clone size, D gene, J gene, CDR3 DNA, CDR3 protein. The D gene is left open where the match is weak. The size entry is marked missing in some rows and otherwise reads once, few, many or a size class.

V: TRBV6-6; size: few; D: TRBD2; J: TRBJ2-1; DNA: TGTGCCAGCAGTTACTCGCCAACTAGCGGGGTCTACAATGAGCAGTTCTTC; CDR3: CASSYSPTSGVYNEQFF
V: TRBV19; size: -; D: TRBD1; J: TRBJ2-5; DNA: TGTGCCAGTAGTATGGACAGGGGAGGGACCCAGTACTTC; CDR3: CASSMDRGGTQYF
V: TRBV29-1; size: few; D: TRBD2; J: TRBJ2-1; DNA: TGCAGCGCCCGGACTAGCGGGACGGGCAATGAGCAGTTCTTC; CDR3: CSARTSGTGNEQFF
V: TRBV7-9; size: -; D: -; J: TRBJ1-2; DNA: TGTGCCAGCAGCGCGATACCCGGCTATGGCTACACCTTC; CDR3: CASSAIPGYGYTF
V: TRBV6-5; size: -; D: TRBD1; J: TRBJ1-2; DNA: TGTGCCAGCAGTTACTCGGACAGGGGCGTCTATGGCTACACCTTC; CDR3: CASSYSDRGVYGYTF
V: TRBV2; size: -; D: -; J: TRBJ2-1; DNA: TGTGCCAGCAGTGAAGCCCGTGAGCAGTTCTTC; CDR3: CASSEAREQFF
V: TRBV7-6; size: few; D: TRBD2; J: TRBJ2-1; DNA: TGTGCCAGCAGCCCCGATGACCTAGCGGGAGGTGGGGTGATATACAATGAGCAGTTCTTC; CDR3: CASSPDDLAGGGVIYNEQFF
V: TRBV7-9; size: -; D: -; J: TRBJ2-1; DNA: TGTGCCAGCAGCCCACCGGAGGGGCCCAATGAGCAGTTCTTC; CDR3: CASSPPEGPNEQFF
V: TRBV24-1; size: many; D: TRBD2; J: TRBJ2-5; DNA: TGTGCCACCAGTGATTTGGACGGGAGGCCCCCCTGGACCCAGTACTTC; CDR3: CATSDLDGRPPWTQYF
V: TRBV2; size: -; D: -; J: TRBJ1-1; DNA: TGTGCCAGCAGTGACCCGAGGGACACTGAAGCTTTCTTT; CDR3: CASSDPRDTEAFF
V: TRBV2; size: once; D: -; J: TRBJ2-2; DNA: TGTGCCTATATGGTTGGGAACGGGGAGCTGTTTTTT; CDR3: CAYMVGNGELFF
V: TRBV20-1; size: few; D: TRBD1; J: TRBJ1-5; DNA: TGCAGTGCCTTCGGGACAGGGGGTAGGTGGAGCAATCAGCCCCAGCATTTT; CDR3: CSAFGTGGRWSNQPQHF
V: TRBV12-3/TRBV12-4; size: -; D: -; J: TRBJ2-5; DNA: TGTGCCAGCAGCCACGGTGCCCAGACCCAGTACTTC; CDR3: CASSHGAQTQYF
V: TRBV20-1; size: -; D: -; J: TRBJ1-5; DNA: TGCAGTGCTAGTAACCCAGGGGAGAGCAATCAGCCCCAGCATTTT; CDR3: CSASNPGESNQPQHF
V: TRBV7-6; size: few; D: -; J: TRBJ2-3; DNA: TGTGCCAGCAGACCATCTAGCACAGATACGCAGTATTTT; CDR3: CASRPSSTDTQYF
V: TRBV30; size: -; D: -; J: TRBJ2-1; DNA: TGTGCCTGGAGGGGGTCTGAGCAGTTCTTC; CDR3: CAWRGSEQFF
V: TRBV4-2; size: -; D: -; J: TRBJ1-2; DNA: TGTGCCAGCAGCCCAATCGGTGTGACGGCTAACTATGGCTACACCTTC; CDR3: CASSPIGVTANYGYTF
V: TRBV15; size: -; D: TRBD1; J: TRBJ1-2; DNA: TGTGCCACCAGCAGGGCGGGACAGGGCCCTTTTGGCTACACCTTC; CDR3: CATSRAGQGPFGYTF
V: TRBV15; size: few; D: -; J: TRBJ2-7; DNA: TGTGCCACCAGCAGAGAATCCGGCAGTTACTACGAGCAGTACTTC; CDR3: CATSRESGSYYEQYF
V: TRBV4-1; size: -; D: -; J: TRBJ1-2; DNA: TGCGCCAGCAGCCATCTTACTCGGGGGGCTGACTATGGCTACACCTTC; CDR3: CASSHLTRGADYGYTF
V: TRBV7-9; size: few; D: -; J: TRBJ2-7; DNA: TGTGCCAGCAGCTTAGTGGCACGTGGGTACGAGCAGTACTTC; CDR3: CASSLVARGYEQYF
V: TRBV7-2; size: -; D: -; J: TRBJ2-3; DNA: TGTGCCAGCAGCCATCCTGGCGGAGGCGGGAAGACAGATACGCAGTATTTT; CDR3: CASSHPGGGGKTDTQYF
V: TRBV7-3; size: few; D: TRBD2; J: TRBJ2-2; DNA: TGTGCCAGCAGCCTAAGCCCACCACTTAGCGGGGGTTTGAACACCGGGGAGCTGTTTTTT; CDR3: CASSLSPPLSGGLNTGELFF
V: TRBV19; size: few; D: -; J: TRBJ2-7; DNA: TGTGCCAGTAGTATAGTTAGTTTGGTAGGCGAGCAGTACTTC; CDR3: CASSIVSLVGEQYF
V: TRBV7-3; size: few; D: -; J: TRBJ2-3; DNA: TGTGCCAGCAGCCCTCAGTACCCAGATACGCAGTATTTT; CDR3: CASSPQYPDTQYF
V: TRBV20-1; size: few; D: TRBD1; J: TRBJ1-2; DNA: TGCAGTGGGAGGGACAGCTATGGCTACACCTTC; CDR3: CSGRDSYGYTF
V: TRBV6-6; size: -; D: -; J: TRBJ1-5; DNA: TGTGCCAGCAGTTACGGGGGTGGGCAGCCCCAGCATTTT; CDR3: CASSYGGGQPQHF
V: TRBV3-1; size: -; D: -; J: TRBJ1-1; DNA: TGTGCCAGCAGCGCGACAGTAAACACTGAAGCTTTCTTT; CDR3: CASSATVNTEAFF
V: TRBV3-1; size: few; D: -; J: TRBJ1-1; DNA: TGTGCCAGCAGCCAGATCGGGATTAACACTGAAGCTTTCTTT; CDR3: CASSQIGINTEAFF
V: TRBV4-1; size: -; D: TRBD2; J: TRBJ2-1; DNA: TGCGCCAGCAGCCAAGCTCGGCGGGGGGCCGGCTACAATGAGCAGTTCTTC; CDR3: CASSQARRGAGYNEQFF
V: TRBV19; size: few; D: -; J: TRBJ1-1; DNA: TGTGCCAGTAGTATAGTGCCCCAAGGGTTGAACACTGAAGCTTTCTTT; CDR3: CASSIVPQGLNTEAFF
V: TRBV5-5; size: many; D: -; J: TRBJ2-1; DNA: TGTGCCAGCAGCCAGGACATGTACAATGAGCAGTTCTTC; CDR3: CASSQDMYNEQFF
V: TRBV6-5; size: -; D: -; J: TRBJ2-6; DNA: TGTGCCAGCAGTTACTCTACCTCGTCTGGGGCCAACGTCCTGACTTTC; CDR3: CASSYSTSSGANVLTF
V: TRBV5-1; size: -; D: -; J: TRBJ2-5; DNA: TGCGCCAGCAGTGGGGACGCGGGAGAGACCCAGTACTTC; CDR3: CASSGDAGETQYF
V: TRBV7-9; size: few; D: TRBD2; J: TRBJ2-3; DNA: TGTGCCAGCAGCTTCGGACTAGCGGGGGGCACAGATACGCAGTATTTT; CDR3: CASSFGLAGGTDTQYF
V: TRBV5-1; size: many; D: -; J: TRBJ2-6; DNA: TGCGCCAGCAGCCCACCTGGGGCCAACGTCCTGACTTTC; CDR3: CASSPPGANVLTF
V: TRBV4-1; size: -; D: -; J: TRBJ1-6; DNA: TGCGCCAGCAGCCAATGGGGGCAAGCCTATAATTCACCCCTCCACTTT; CDR3: CASSQWGQAYNSPLHF
V: TRBV10-3; size: few; D: -; J: TRBJ2-7; DNA: TGTGCCATCAGTGAGGTCGGGGCCGGCGAGCAGTACTTC; CDR3: CAISEVGAGEQYF
V: TRBV19; size: -; D: -; J: TRBJ2-4; DNA: TGTGCCAGTAGTATGGGGTCCCCGGACATTCAGTACTTC; CDR3: CASSMGSPDIQYF
V: TRBV12-3/TRBV12-4; size: -; D: -; J: TRBJ1-1; DNA: TGTGCCAGCAGCGACCGGGTCCAGCTACCAGGCGCTGAAGCTTTCTTT; CDR3: CASSDRVQLPGAEAFF
V: TRBV20-1; size: few; D: -; J: TRBJ2-6; DNA: TGCAGTGCTAGCAGGGGCGGCTCCTCTGGGGCCAACGTCCTGACTTTC; CDR3: CSASRGGSSGANVLTF
V: TRBV4-3; size: few; D: TRBD1; J: TRBJ1-2; DNA: TGCGCCAGCAGCCACCCGGGACAGGGGGGCGGCTACACCTTC; CDR3: CASSHPGQGGGYTF
V: TRBV5-1; size: -; D: TRBD1; J: TRBJ1-4; DNA: TGCGCCAGCAGCCGGGACAGGATTAATGAAAAACTGTTTTTT; CDR3: CASSRDRINEKLFF
V: TRBV5-1; size: few; D: TRBD1; J: TRBJ2-7; DNA: TGCGCCAGCAGCCCGCGGACAGGACCGTACTACGAGCAGTACTTC; CDR3: CASSPRTGPYYEQYF
V: TRBV6-5; size: -; D: TRBD1; J: TRBJ2-7; DNA: TGTGCCAGCAGTCCGTCCCGGGACAGGTACGAGCAGTACTTC; CDR3: CASSPSRDRYEQYF
V: TRBV7-6; size: many; D: TRBD1; J: TRBJ2-3; DNA: TGTGCCAGCAGCTCAACAGGGGCCTCCACAGATACGCAGTATTTT; CDR3: CASSSTGASTDTQYF
V: TRBV4-3; size: few; D: -; J: TRBJ2-3; DNA: TGCGCCAGCAGCCAAGATCATTTAGGCACAGATACGCAGTATTTT; CDR3: CASSQDHLGTDTQYF
V: TRBV29-1; size: -; D: TRBD2; J: TRBJ2-2; DNA: TGCAGCGTTGAAGTTCCACTAGCGGACACCGGGGAGCTGTTTTTT; CDR3: CSVEVPLADTGELFF
V: TRBV7-8; size: -; D: -; J: TRBJ1-2; DNA: TGTGCCAGCAGGAATGAGGACTATGGCTACACCTTC; CDR3: CASRNEDYGYTF
V: TRBV24-1; size: -; D: -; J: TRBJ2-3; DNA: TGTGCCACCAGTGCGTCAGTCACGCAGTATTTT; CDR3: CATSASVTQYF
V: TRBV20-1; size: -; D: -; J: TRBJ2-1; DNA: TGCAGTGCCGACCCGGGAGAGGCGCAGTTCTTC; CDR3: CSADPGEAQFF
V: TRBV5-1; size: few; D: -; J: TRBJ2-1; DNA: TGCGCCAGCAGCTTGGTGTGGGCAGGGGAATTAGGCAATGAGCAGTTCTTC; CDR3: CASSLVWAGELGNEQFF
V: TRBV25-1; size: many; D: -; J: TRBJ2-7; DNA: TGTGCCAGCAGTGAATATACAGAAGGGGACCTCTGCGAGCAGTACTTC; CDR3: CASSEYTEGDLCEQYF
V: TRBV4-3; size: few; D: -; J: TRBJ2-3; DNA: TGCGCCAGCAGCCGACGGGTGGGGGGAGCAGATACGCAGTATTTT; CDR3: CASSRRVGGADTQYF
V: TRBV4-1; size: few; D: -; J: TRBJ2-7; DNA: TGCGCCAGCAGCCACCACGACAGGCCTACTTCCTACGAGCAGTACTTC; CDR3: CASSHHDRPTSYEQYF
V: TRBV4-1; size: -; D: TRBD2; J: TRBJ2-1; DNA: TGCGCCAGCAGCCAAGAGAACGGACTAGCGGTGTACAATGAGCAGTTCTTC; CDR3: CASSQENGLAVYNEQFF